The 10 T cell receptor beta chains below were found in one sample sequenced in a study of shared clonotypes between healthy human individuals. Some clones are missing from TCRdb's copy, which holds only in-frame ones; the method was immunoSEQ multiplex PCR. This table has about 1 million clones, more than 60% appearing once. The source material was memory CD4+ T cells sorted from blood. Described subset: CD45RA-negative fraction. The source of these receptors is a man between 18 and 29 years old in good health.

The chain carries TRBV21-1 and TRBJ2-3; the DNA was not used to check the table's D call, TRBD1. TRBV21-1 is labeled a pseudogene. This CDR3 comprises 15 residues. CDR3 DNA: TGTGCCAGCAGCAGGGACAGGGGGCCTGCAGATACGCAGTATTTT. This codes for CASSRDRGPADTQYF.

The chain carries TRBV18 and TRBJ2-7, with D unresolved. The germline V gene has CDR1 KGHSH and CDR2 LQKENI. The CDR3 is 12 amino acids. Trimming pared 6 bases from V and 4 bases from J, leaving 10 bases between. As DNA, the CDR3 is TGTGCCAGCTCTCCCGAACGGTACGAGCAGTACTTC. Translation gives CASSPERYEQYF.

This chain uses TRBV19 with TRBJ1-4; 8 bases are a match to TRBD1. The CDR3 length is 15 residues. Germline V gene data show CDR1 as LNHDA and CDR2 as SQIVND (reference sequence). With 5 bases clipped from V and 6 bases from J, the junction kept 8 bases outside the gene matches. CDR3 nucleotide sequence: TGTGCCAGTAGTGGACTGGACAGGGTTTATGAAAAACTGTTTTTT. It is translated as CASSGLDRVYEKLFF. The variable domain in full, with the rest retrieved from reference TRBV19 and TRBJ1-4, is DGGITQSPKYLFRKEGQNVTLSCEQNLNHDAMYWYRQDPGQGLRLIYYSQIVNDFQKGDIAEGYSVSREKKESFPLTVTSAQKNPTAFYLCASSGLDRVYEKLFFGSGTQLSVL.

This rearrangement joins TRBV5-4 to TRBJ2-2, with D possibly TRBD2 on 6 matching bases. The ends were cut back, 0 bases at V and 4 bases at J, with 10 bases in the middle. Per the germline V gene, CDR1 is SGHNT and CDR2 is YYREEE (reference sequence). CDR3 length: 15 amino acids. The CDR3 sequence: CASSLAGVVTGELFF. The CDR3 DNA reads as TGTGCCAGCAGCTTGGCGGGGGTGGTCACCGGGGAGCTGTTTTTT.

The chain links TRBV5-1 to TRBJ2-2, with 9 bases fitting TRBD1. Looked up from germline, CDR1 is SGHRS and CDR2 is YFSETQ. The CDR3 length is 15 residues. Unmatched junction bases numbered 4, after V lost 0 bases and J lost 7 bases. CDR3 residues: CASSLVTGGNGELFF. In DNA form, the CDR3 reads TGCGCCAGCAGCTTGGTGACAGGGGGTAACGGGGAGCTGTTTTTT. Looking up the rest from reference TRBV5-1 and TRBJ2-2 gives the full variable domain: KAGVTQTPRYLIKTRGQQVTLSCSPISGHRSVSWYQQTPGQGLQFLFEYFSETQRNKGNFPGRFSGRQFSNSRSEMNVSTLELGDSALYLCASSLVTGGNGELFFGEGSRLTVL.

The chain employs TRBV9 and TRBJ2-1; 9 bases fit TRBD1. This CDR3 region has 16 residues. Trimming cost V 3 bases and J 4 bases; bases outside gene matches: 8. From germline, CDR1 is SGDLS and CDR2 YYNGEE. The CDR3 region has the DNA TGTGCCAGCAGCGGAAGACCGGGACAGGGATACAATGAGCAGTTCTTC. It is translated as CASSGRPGQGYNEQFF.

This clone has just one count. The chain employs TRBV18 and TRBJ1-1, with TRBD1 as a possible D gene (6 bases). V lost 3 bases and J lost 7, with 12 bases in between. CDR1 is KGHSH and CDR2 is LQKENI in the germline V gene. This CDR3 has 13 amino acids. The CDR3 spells CASSPGGPYEAFF. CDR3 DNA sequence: TGTGCCAGCTCACCGGGGGGGCCCTATGAAGCTTTCTTT. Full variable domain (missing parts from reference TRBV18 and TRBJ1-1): NAGVMQNPRHLVRRRGQEARLRCSPMKGHSHVYWYRQLPEEGLKFMVYLQKENIIDESGMPKERFSAEFPKEGPSILRIQQVVRGDSAAYFCASSPGGPYEAFFGQGTRLTVV.

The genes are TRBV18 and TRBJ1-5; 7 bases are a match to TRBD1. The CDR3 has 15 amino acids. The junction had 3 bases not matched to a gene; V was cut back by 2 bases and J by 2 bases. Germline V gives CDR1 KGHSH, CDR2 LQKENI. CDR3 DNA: TGTGCCAGCTCACCATACAGGGGTCGCAATCAGCCCCAGCATTTT. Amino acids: CASSPYRGRNQPQHF.

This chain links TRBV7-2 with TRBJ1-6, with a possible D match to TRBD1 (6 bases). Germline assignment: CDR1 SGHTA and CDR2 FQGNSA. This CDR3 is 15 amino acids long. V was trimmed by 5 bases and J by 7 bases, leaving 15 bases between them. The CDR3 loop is CASSPGRDKNSPLHF. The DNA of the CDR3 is TGTGCCAGCAGCCCGGGGCGGGACAAAAATTCACCCCTCCACTTT.

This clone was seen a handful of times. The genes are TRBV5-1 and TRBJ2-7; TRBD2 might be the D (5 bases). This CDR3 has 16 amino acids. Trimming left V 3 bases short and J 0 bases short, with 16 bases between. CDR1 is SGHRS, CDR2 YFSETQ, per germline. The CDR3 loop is CASSSVPGMNSYEQYF. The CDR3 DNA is TGCGCCAGCAGCTCGGTCCCGGGGATGAACTCCTACGAGCAGTACTTC.